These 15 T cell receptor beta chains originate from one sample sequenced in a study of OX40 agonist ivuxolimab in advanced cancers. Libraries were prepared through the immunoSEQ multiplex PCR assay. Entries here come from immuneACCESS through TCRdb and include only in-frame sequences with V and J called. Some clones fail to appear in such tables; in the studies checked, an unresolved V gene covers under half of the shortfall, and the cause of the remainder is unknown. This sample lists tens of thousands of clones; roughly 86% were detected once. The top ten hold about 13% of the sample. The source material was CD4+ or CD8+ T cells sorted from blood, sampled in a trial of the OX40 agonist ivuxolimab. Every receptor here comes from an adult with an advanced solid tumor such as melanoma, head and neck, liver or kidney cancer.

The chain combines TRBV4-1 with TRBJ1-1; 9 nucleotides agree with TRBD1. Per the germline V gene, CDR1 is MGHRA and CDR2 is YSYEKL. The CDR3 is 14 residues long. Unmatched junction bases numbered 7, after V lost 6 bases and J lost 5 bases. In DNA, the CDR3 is TGCGCCAGCAGACACGGACAGGGGCAGACTGAAGCTTTCTTT. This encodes CASRHGQGQTEAFF.

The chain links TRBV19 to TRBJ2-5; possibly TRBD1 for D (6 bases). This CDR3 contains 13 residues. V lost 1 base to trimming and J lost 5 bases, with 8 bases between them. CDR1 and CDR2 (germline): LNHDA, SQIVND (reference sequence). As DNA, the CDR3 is TGTGCCAGTAGTATAGGTCAGGGGGAGACCCAGTACTTC. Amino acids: CASSIGQGETQYF.

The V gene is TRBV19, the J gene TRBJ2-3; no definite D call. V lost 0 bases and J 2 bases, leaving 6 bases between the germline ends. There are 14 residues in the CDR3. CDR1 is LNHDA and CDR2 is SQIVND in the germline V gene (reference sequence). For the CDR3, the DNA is TGTGCCAGTAGTATAGATCAAGACACAGATACGCAGTATTTT. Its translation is CASSIDQDTDTQYF.

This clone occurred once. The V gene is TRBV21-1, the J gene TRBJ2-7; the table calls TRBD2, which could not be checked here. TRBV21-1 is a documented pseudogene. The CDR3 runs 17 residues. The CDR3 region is CASSRTRGGTNSYEQYF. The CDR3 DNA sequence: TGTGCCAGCAGCAGGACAAGGGGGGGGACTAACTCCTACGAGCAGTACTTC.

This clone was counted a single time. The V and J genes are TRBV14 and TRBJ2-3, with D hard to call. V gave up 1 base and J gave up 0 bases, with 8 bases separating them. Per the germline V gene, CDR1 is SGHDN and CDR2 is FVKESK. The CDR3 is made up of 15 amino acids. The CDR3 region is CASSQGILSTDTQYF. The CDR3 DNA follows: TGTGCCAGCAGCCAAGGTATTCTGAGCACAGATACGCAGTATTTT.

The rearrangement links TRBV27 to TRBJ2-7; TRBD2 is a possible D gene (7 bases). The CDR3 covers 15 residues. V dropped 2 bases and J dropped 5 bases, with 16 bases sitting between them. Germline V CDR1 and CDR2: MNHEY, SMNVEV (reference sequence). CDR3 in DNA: TGTGCCAGCAGTTTACTCCCTCGGGGGGCCGACGAGCAGTACTTC. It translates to CASSLLPRGADEQYF.

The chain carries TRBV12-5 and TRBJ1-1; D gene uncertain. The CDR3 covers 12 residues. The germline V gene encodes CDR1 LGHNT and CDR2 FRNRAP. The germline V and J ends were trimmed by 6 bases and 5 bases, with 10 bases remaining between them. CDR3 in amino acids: CASGYGETEAFF. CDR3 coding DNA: TGTGCTAGTGGCTACGGAGAAACTGAAGCTTTCTTT. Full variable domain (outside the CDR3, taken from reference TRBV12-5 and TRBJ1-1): DARVTQTPRHKVTEMGQEVTMRCQPILGHNTVFWYRQTMMQGLELLAYFRNRAPLDDSGMPKDRFSAEMPDATLATLKIQPSEPRDSAVYFCASGYGETEAFFGQGTRLTVV.

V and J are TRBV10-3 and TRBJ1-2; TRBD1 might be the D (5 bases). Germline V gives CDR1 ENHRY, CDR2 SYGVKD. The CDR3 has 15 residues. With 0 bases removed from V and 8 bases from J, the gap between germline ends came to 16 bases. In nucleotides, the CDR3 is TGTGCCATCAGTGAGTCCCAGGGTAATCCGTACGGCTACACCTTC. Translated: CAISESQGNPYGYTF.

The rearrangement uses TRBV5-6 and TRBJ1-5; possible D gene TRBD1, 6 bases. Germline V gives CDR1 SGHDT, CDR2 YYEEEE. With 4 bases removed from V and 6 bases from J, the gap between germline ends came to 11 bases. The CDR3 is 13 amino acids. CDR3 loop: CASSGGATQPQHF. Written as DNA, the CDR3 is TGTGCCAGCAGCGGGGGGGCAACTCAGCCCCAGCATTTT.

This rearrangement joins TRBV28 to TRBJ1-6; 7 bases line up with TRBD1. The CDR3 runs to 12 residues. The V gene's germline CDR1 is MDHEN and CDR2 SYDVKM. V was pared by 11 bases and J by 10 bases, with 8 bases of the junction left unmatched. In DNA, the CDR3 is TGTGCCTACAGGGGATCGAAATCACCCCTCCACTTT. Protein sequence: CAYRGSKSPLHF.

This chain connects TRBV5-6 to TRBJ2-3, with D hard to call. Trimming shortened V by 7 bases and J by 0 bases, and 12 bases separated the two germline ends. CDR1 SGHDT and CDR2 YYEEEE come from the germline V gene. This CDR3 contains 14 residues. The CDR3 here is CASGPPESTDTQYF. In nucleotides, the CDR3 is TGTGCCAGCGGCCCACCTGAAAGCACAGATACGCAGTATTTT.

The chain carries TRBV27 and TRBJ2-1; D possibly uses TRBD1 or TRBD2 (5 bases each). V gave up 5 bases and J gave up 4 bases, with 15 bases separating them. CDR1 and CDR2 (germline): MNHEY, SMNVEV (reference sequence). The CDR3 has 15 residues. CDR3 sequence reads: CASSLGVGPYNEQFF. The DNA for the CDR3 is TGTGCCAGCAGTCTAGGGGTGGGACCTTACAATGAGCAGTTCTTC.

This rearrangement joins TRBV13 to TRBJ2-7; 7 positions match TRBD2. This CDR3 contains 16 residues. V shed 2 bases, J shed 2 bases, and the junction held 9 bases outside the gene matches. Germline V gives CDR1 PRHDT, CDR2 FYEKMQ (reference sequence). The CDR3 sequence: CASSLWASGPTYEQYF. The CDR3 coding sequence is TGTGCCAGCAGCTTATGGGCTAGCGGCCCGACCTACGAGCAGTACTTC.

The CDR3 protein is CASSHRDDYNEQFF. The DNA of the CDR3 is TGTGCCAGCAGCCACAGGGACGACTACAATGAGCAGTTCTTC. The genes are TRBV13 and TRBJ2-1; weak D call: TRBD1 (6 bases). Germline CDR1 PRHDT, CDR2 FYEKMQ (reference sequence). This CDR3 has 14 residues. The V end was cut by 5 bases, the J end by 3 bases, with 11 bases between.

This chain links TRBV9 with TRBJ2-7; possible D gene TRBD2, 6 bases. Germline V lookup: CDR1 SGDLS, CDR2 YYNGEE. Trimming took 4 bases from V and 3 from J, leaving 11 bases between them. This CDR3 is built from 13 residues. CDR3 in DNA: TGTGCCAGCAGCTCATTCGGGGGCTACGAGCAGTACTTC. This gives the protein CASSSFGGYEQYF.